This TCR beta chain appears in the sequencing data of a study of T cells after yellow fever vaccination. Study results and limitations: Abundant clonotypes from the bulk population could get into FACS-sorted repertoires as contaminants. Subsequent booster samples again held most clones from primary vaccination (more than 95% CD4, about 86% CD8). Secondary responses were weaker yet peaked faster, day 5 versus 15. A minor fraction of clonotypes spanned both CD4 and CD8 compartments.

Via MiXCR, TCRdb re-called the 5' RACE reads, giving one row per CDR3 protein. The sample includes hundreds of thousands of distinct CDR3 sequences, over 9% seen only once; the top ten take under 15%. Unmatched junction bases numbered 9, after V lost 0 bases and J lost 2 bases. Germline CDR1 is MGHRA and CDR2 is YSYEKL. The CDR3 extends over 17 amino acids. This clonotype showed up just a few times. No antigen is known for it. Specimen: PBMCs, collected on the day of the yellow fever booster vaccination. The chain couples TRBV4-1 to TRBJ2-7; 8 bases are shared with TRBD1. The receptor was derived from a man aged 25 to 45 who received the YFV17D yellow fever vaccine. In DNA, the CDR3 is TGCGCCAGCAGCCAAGATGGAACCGGGACAGGTACCTACGAGCAGTACTTC. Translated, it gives CASSQDGTGTGTYEQYF.